This record covers a single T cell receptor (beta chain). CDR1 and CDR2 (germline): MDHEN, SYDVKM. V lost 3 bases and J 1 base, leaving 9 bases between the germline ends. This CDR3 spans 14 amino acids. Cells designated naive CD8 were CD45RO-negative and were positively selected for CCR7, with terminally differentiated effector memory CD45RA+ cells excluded. This sample was taken from a study of shared clonotypes between healthy human individuals. Measured with immunoSEQ multiplex PCR; TCRdb has only the in-frame clones, and not every one. The sample includes around 2.1 million clones, about 93% of them seen just once.

The chain links TRBV28 to TRBJ2-5; D perhaps matches TRBD2 (6 bases). The receptor's source is a man between 18 and 35 years old in good health. Some clones in this sample may be carry-over from other donors' samples. The sample taken for sequencing was naive CD8+ T cells from PBMCs. The CDR3 is CASSFSGVQETQYF. CDR3 in DNA: TGTGCCAGCAGTTTCTCGGGGGTCCAAGAGACCCAGTACTTC.